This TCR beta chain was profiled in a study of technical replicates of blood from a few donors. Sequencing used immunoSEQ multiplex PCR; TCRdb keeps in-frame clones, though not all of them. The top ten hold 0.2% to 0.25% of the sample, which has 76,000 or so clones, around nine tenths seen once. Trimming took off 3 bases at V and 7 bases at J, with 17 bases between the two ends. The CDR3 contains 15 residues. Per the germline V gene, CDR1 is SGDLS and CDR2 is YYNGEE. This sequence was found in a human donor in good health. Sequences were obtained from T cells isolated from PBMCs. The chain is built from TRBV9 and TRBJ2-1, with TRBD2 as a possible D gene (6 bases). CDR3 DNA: TGTGCCAGCAGCGCCTACGGGACTCAAGGGAATGAGCAGTTCTTC. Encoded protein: CASSAYGTQGNEQFF.